Included here is one T cell receptor (beta chain) sequence, with context. The entry originates in a study of blood T cell repertoires in COVID-19. Turning to the study itself: Acute and convalescent COVID-19 samples came from the United States, Italy and Spain. In each case, the material was cDNA or gDNA derived from T cells, B-cell-depleted T cells, or PBMCs.

Study processing details: From reference gene primer amplification, estimates of nucleated cell counts were derived. Assay used: immunoSEQ multiplex PCR; TCRdb lists only in-frame clones, some missing. V, J and clone size are taken as reported in that table, and D and trimming were inferred from the DNA itself. This table holds 87,000 or so clones, 65% to 90% found once. The V and J ends lost 2 bases and 8 bases respectively, with 18 bases between them. Germline CDR1 ENHRY, CDR2 SYGVKD. The CDR3 sequence is 15 residues long. The chain is built from TRBV10-3 and TRBJ2-5; a possible D gene is TRBD2 (5 bases). This sequence originates from a woman older than 75 with active or convalescent COVID-19. The material sequenced was peripheral blood. This chain's CDR3 is CAISEPANPGLTQYF. The CDR3 DNA reads as TGTGCCATCAGTGAGCCAGCTAACCCAGGACTCACCCAGTACTTC.